The TCR beta chain under discussion was sequenced for a study of shared clonotypes between healthy human individuals. Study-level information: The cohort had a couple of women and three men, ages 18 to 49.

Splitting the CD4+ cells yielded a CD45RA+ naive subset and a CD45RA-negative memory subset. Trimming removed 9 bases from V and 4 bases from J; junction bases left unmatched: 15. From germline, CDR1 is SGHDN and CDR2 FVKESK. The CDR3 extends over 16 amino acids. Regarding this clone: Its antigen is not identified.

Findings and caveats of the study: Among donors, sharing of clonotypes was expected to be affected by sequencing depth.

Authors' data handling: ImmunoSEQ gave junction-only sequences without quality scores, so filtering differed. Only in-frame clones appear in the TCRdb table, and some are missing; sequencing was by immunoSEQ multiplex PCR. The DNA gave D and trimming, while V, J and clone size come from that table. The data contain roughly 500,000 clones, more than 95% of them singletons. Sequenced sample: naive CD4+ T cells sorted from blood. Subset of the sample: CD45RA+ positively selected. This clonotype originated in a woman in her 30s in good health. The chain has TRBV14 and TRBJ2-3, with TRBD1 identical over 8 bases. This CDR3 reads CAREQGVVAEADTQYF. In DNA form, the CDR3 reads TGTGCCAGAGAACAGGGGGTTGTTGCGGAGGCAGATACGCAGTATTTT.